The 30 T cell receptor beta chains below were found in one sample sequenced in a study of T cell repertoires in cytomegalovirus infection. For these receptors, no antigen is known. TCRdb passed the reads through MiXCR, listing each CDR3 protein once. The sample carries more than 250,000 distinct CDR3 sequences, around 25% recorded once. The sequencing used cultured PBMCs, collected from culture after CMV antigen stimulation. These receptors originate from a human donor in good health (CMV status not recorded). Some clones in this sample may be carry-over from other donors' samples.

V usage is TRBV9 and J usage is TRBJ2-1; TRBD2 agrees at 7 bases. The CDR3 has 18 residues. CDR1 and CDR2 (germline): SGDLS, YYNGEE. V trimming: 0 bases; J trimming: 7 bases; junction bases outside the gene matches: 16. In nucleotides, the CDR3 is TGTGCCAGCAGCGTAGACCCCAAGGCGGGAGTAGGGGAGAATGAGCAGTTCTTC. This gives the protein CASSVDPKAGVGENEQFF.

Here the CDR3 DNA reads TGTGCCAGCAGTTTACCCGTAGGTCAGATAAGCACAGATACGCAGTATTTT. Protein sequence: CASSLPVGQISTDTQYF. The rearrangement joins TRBV28 to TRBJ2-3; D gene ambiguous. The length of the CDR3 is 17 residues. V gave up 2 bases and J gave up 0 bases, with 15 bases separating them. Germline CDR1 and CDR2: MDHEN and SYDVKM.

This rearrangement joins TRBV24-1 to TRBJ2-5; D unclear. The V and J ends lost 3 bases and 3 bases respectively, with 10 bases between them. This CDR3 has 14 amino acids. CDR1 KGHDR and CDR2 SFDVKD come from the germline V gene. The CDR3 spells CATSDADSKETQYF. The CDR3 DNA reads TGTGCCACCAGTGATGCAGATAGTAAAGAGACCCAGTACTTC.

This clonotype turned up a few times. The chain joins TRBV11-2 to TRBJ2-1; TRBD2 matches 11 bases. V dropped 1 base and J dropped 9; count of bases not matched to a gene: 8. The CDR3 is 16 residues long. Per germline, CDR1 SGHAT and CDR2 FQNNGV. The CDR3 spells CASSLGSLAGGGEQFF. CDR3 bases: TGTGCCAGCAGCTTAGGGTCTTTAGCGGGAGGGGGTGAGCAGTTCTTC.

There are a few counts of this clonotype. This chain connects TRBV7-2 to TRBJ2-2, with D hard to call. The germline V gene encodes CDR1 SGHTA and CDR2 FQGNSA. The CDR3 runs to 16 residues. V lost 2 bases and J 0 bases, leaving 10 bases between the germline ends. The CDR3 DNA sequence: TGTGCCAGCAGCTTAAACAAACTCGCGAACACCGGGGAGCTGTTTTTT. Protein product: CASSLNKLANTGELFF.

The genes are TRBV7-2 and TRBJ2-4; D is uncertain. The germline V and J ends were trimmed by 0 bases and 0 bases, with 15 bases remaining between them. CDR3 length: 18 residues. Germline V gene lookup returns CDR1 SGHTA and CDR2 FQGNSA. The CDR3 loop reads CASSLARRLGLAKNIQYF. DNA for the CDR3: TGTGCCAGCAGCTTAGCAAGGCGACTGGGCCTAGCCAAAAACATTCAGTACTTC.

This sequence joins TRBV11-2 and TRBJ2-1, with D uncertain. Germline lookup yields CDR1 SGHAT and CDR2 FQNNGV. V was cut by 0 bases and J by 10 bases, with 7 bases left in between. The CDR3 totals 12 residues. CDR3 loop: CASSLDSREQFF. CDR3 coding DNA: TGTGCCAGCAGCTTAGATAGCAGGGAGCAGTTCTTC. Full variable domain (remainder filled in from reference TRBV11-2 and TRBJ2-1): EAGVAQSPRYKIIEKRQSVAFWCNPISGHATLYWYQQILGQGPKLLIQFQNNGVVDDSQLPKDRFSAERLKGVDSTLKIQPAKLEDSAVYLCASSLDSREQFFGPGTRLTVL.

The genes are TRBV6-2 or TRBV6-3 and TRBJ2-3; 7 positions agree with TRBD2. Germline CDR1 is MNHEY and CDR2 is SVGEGT. The junction had 4 bases not matched to a gene; V was cut back by 0 bases and J by 4 bases. The CDR3 loop spans 15 amino acids. DNA for the CDR3: TGTGCCAGCAGTTACTCTGCGGGAGATCCAGATACGCAGTATTTT. The encoded protein is CASSYSAGDPDTQYF.

The rearrangement links TRBV28 to TRBJ2-2; TRBD1 agrees at 7 bases. J was trimmed by 4 bases and V by 5 bases; bases with no gene match: 4. There are 14 residues in the CDR3. Germline-derived CDR1 and CDR2 are MDHEN and SYDVKM. The CDR3, as DNA: TGTGCCAGCAGTCGGGACAGCGCCACCGGGGAGCTGTTTTTT. Translating it yields CASSRDSATGELFF.

The V and J genes are TRBV6-2 or TRBV6-3 and TRBJ1-5; a possible D gene is TRBD1 (5 bases). The germline V and J ends were trimmed by 4 bases and 8 bases, with 18 bases remaining between them. Per the germline V gene, CDR1 is MNHEY and CDR2 is SVGEGT. This CDR3 is 15 amino acids long. The CDR3 spells CASSSTGTTGEPQHF. The CDR3, as DNA: TGTGCCAGCAGTTCTACCGGGACGACGGGGGAGCCCCAGCATTTT.

J is TRBJ2-1 and V is TRBV10-3; D gene ambiguous. V shed 11 bases and J shed 6 bases, with 14 bases lying between them. CDR1 is ENHRY, CDR2 SYGVKD, per germline. The CDR3 has 12 amino acids. The CDR3 spells CASNLGSNEQFF. CDR3 coding DNA: TGTGCCTCTAACTTGGGCAGCAATGAGCAGTTCTTC.

This clonotype was found a few times. J is TRBJ1-5 and V is TRBV12-3 or TRBV12-4, with TRBD1 identical over 9 bases. With V trimmed by 3 bases and J by 5 bases, 5 bases remained unmatched. CDR3 size: 15 residues. DNA of the CDR3: TGTGCCAGCAGTTTGGACAGGGGAACCCATCAGCCCCAGCATTTT. Protein sequence: CASSLDRGTHQPQHF.

This clonotype was counted a single time. The rearrangement joins TRBV27 to TRBJ2-4, with 7 bases identical to TRBD1. V shed 4 bases, J shed 8 bases, and the junction held 8 bases outside the gene matches. From germline, CDR1 is MNHEY and CDR2 SMNVEV (reference sequence). This CDR3 has 14 amino acids. The CDR3 sequence: CASSSDRVEDIQYF. The CDR3 DNA reads as TGTGCCAGCAGTTCCGACAGGGTAGAAGACATTCAGTACTTC.

This clonotype was found a few times. This chain joins TRBV20-1 and TRBJ2-1; 10 positions agree with TRBD2. CDR3 length: 15 amino acids. Germline trimming cut 2 bases from V and 5 bases from J; bases unmatched to any gene: 6. CDR1 and CDR2 from the germline V gene are DFQATT and SNEGSKA (reference sequence). The CDR3 reads CSARLPGLANNEQFF. The CDR3 DNA reads as TGCAGTGCTAGATTGCCGGGACTAGCGAACAATGAGCAGTTCTTC.

The chain employs TRBV27 and TRBJ2-7; 9 bases are shared with TRBD2. V gave up 6 bases and J gave up 2 bases; unmatched junction bases: 5. Per germline, CDR1 MNHEY and CDR2 SMNVEV (reference sequence). CDR3 length: 14 residues. The CDR3: CASRSSGTAYEQYF. CDR3 in DNA: TGTGCCAGCAGGTCTAGCGGGACGGCCTACGAGCAGTACTTC.

This clonotype has only a few counts. The chain has TRBV6-2 or TRBV6-3 and TRBJ2-2, with 10 bases identical to TRBD2. J lost 4 bases, V lost 5 bases, and 10 bases had no gene match. The CDR3 sequence is 17 residues long. Germline V gene sequence: CDR1 MNHEY, CDR2 SVGEGT. CDR3 sequence reads: CASSPPPRLAGTGELFF. The CDR3 nucleotides are TGTGCCAGCAGTCCTCCCCCACGACTAGCGGGCACCGGGGAGCTGTTTTTT.

J is TRBJ2-6 and V is TRBV5-1; TRBD2 might be the D (6 bases). CDR1 and CDR2 from the germline V gene are SGHRS and YFSETQ. The CDR3 is made up of 16 amino acids. The V and J ends lost 0 bases and 0 bases respectively, with 7 bases between them. The CDR3 loop reads CASSLAGSSGANVLTF. The CDR3 coding sequence is TGCGCCAGCAGCTTGGCCGGGAGCTCTGGGGCCAACGTCCTGACTTTC.

The chain links TRBV7-2 to TRBJ2-3, with D uncertain. This CDR3 is 15 amino acids long. Trimming took 2 bases from V and 2 from J, leaving 11 bases between them. The germline V gene has CDR1 SGHTA and CDR2 FQGNSA. CDR3 DNA sequence: TGTGCCAGCAGCTTAAAGGAGTTTGTCACAGATACGCAGTATTTT. Translated, it gives CASSLKEFVTDTQYF. Full variable domain (remainder filled in from reference TRBV7-2 and TRBJ2-3): GAGVSQSPSNKVTEKGKDVELRCDPISGHTALYWYRQSLGQGLEFLIYFQGNSAPDKSGLPSDRFSAERTGGSVSTLTIQRTQQEDSAVYLCASSLKEFVTDTQYFGPGTRLTVL.

This clonotype was seen more than once but under ten times. The chain links TRBV6-5 to TRBJ1-1; D is possibly TRBD1 (6 bases). Trimming shortened V by 6 bases and J by 2 bases, and 13 bases separated the two germline ends. The CDR3 covers 14 residues. The germline CDR1 and CDR2 sequences are MNHEY and SVGAGI. This CDR3 is CASSYGTFNTEAFF. Here the CDR3 DNA reads TGTGCCAGCAGCTATGGGACATTTAACACTGAAGCTTTCTTT.

This clonotype was found a few times. A junction boundary mismatches the germline segment, possibly from a read error. The chain couples TRBV27 to TRBJ2-1; 11 bases are a match to TRBD2. The CDR3 spans 14 residues. CDR1 is MNHEY, CDR2 SMNVEV, per germline (reference sequence). The CDR3 bases are TGTGCCAGCAGTTTATTAGCGGGAGGGGATACCGGAGTCTTC. Translating gives CASSLLAGGDTGVF.

This clonotype was recorded many times. The rearrangement uses TRBV7-2 and TRBJ2-3, with 11 bases fitting TRBD2. Trimming took 5 bases from V and 4 from J; bases not matched to a gene: 8. This CDR3 spans 16 amino acids. The germline CDR1 and CDR2 sequences are SGHTA and FQGNSA. The CDR3 region has the DNA TGTGCCAGCAGCCCTCGACTAGCGGGACTGGCAGATACGCAGTATTTT. It codes for CASSPRLAGLADTQYF.

This clonotype was seen a handful of times. The chain joins TRBV29-1 to TRBJ2-1; 8 bases match TRBD2. V was clipped by 2 bases and J by 5 bases; unmatched bases: 11. The CDR3 runs 16 residues. The germline gives CDR1 SQVTM, CDR2 ANQGSEA. The CDR3 sequence is CSVEILSGGRNNEQFF. The DNA for the CDR3 is TGCAGCGTTGAAATCCTTTCAGGCGGGAGGAACAATGAGCAGTTCTTC.

The rearrangement uses TRBV6-2 or TRBV6-3 and TRBJ2-7, with 9 bases fitting TRBD2. Germline V CDR1 and CDR2: MNHEY, SVGEGT. The J segment lost 4 bases and the V segment lost 6 bases, leaving 10 bases of the junction unmatched. The CDR3 is 15 residues long. CDR3 in amino acids: CASRDLAGAGYEQYF. The DNA for the CDR3 is TGTGCCAGCAGGGATTTAGCGGGAGCCGGATACGAGCAGTACTTC.

This clonotype was counted between two and nine times. V gene TRBV12-3 or TRBV12-4 combines with J gene TRBJ1-1; D gene ambiguous. The length of the CDR3 is 14 residues. V shed 8 bases and J shed 11 bases, with 24 bases lying between them. CDR3 DNA: TGTGCCAGCGGAATGACCGGACGGGAAAGTTGGGCTTTCTTT. Its translation: CASGMTGRESWAFF.

This clonotype was counted a few times. The chain is built from TRBV10-3 and TRBJ2-3; D ambiguous. The CDR3 is 15 residues long. Germline V CDR1 and CDR2: ENHRY, SYGVKD. V shed 6 bases and J shed 0 bases, with 13 bases lying between them. The CDR3 DNA is TGTGCCATCAGATCCGAATCGTCTAGCACAGATACGCAGTATTTT. It is translated as CAIRSESSSTDTQYF.

J is TRBJ1-2 and V is TRBV30, with D uncertain. The CDR3 runs 13 residues. Trimming removed 2 bases at V and 6 bases at J, with 13 bases between. Germline V gene data show CDR1 as GTSNPN and CDR2 as SVGIG (reference sequence). In nucleotides, the CDR3 is TGTGCCTGGAGTTTAACGACGGTAGATGGCTACACCTTC. Encoded protein: CAWSLTTVDGYTF.

There are a few counts of this clonotype. The gene calls are TRBV20-1 and TRBJ2-3, with 11 bases aligning to TRBD2. The CDR3 contains 16 residues. V was clipped by 3 bases and J by 3 bases; unmatched bases: 8. The germline CDR1 and CDR2 sequences are DFQATT and SNEGSKA (reference sequence). CDR3 in DNA: TGCAGTGCTAGCGCCCTAGCGGGAGGAACGACAGATACGCAGTATTTT. It translates to CSASALAGGTTDTQYF.

V and J are TRBV5-4 and TRBJ1-1; TRBD1 is a possible D gene (6 bases). The CDR3 runs 13 residues. The germline V and J ends were trimmed by 6 bases and 11 bases, with 20 bases remaining between them. The germline V gene has CDR1 SGHNT and CDR2 YYREEE (reference sequence). The CDR3 protein is CASTEGGKGRAFF. CDR3 sequence (DNA): TGTGCCAGCACAGAGGGGGGAAAAGGAAGGGCTTTCTTT.

V usage is TRBV7-2 and J usage is TRBJ2-1; 11 bases match TRBD2. Germline-derived CDR1 and CDR2 are SGHTA and FQGNSA. With V trimmed by 4 bases and J by 15 bases, 8 bases remained unmatched. The CDR3 contains 13 residues. DNA for the CDR3: TGTGCCAGCAGCTACACTAGCGGGAGAGGTCCGTTCTTC. This encodes CASSYTSGRGPFF.

This clonotype ranks as medium-sized. The chain joins TRBV7-8 to TRBJ2-2, with unresolved D. CDR3 length equals 11 residues. Trimming removed 6 bases at V and 9 bases at J, with 8 bases between. CDR1 SGHVS and CDR2 FQNEAQ come from the germline V gene. The CDR3 sequence: CASSPWRELFF. The CDR3 bases are TGTGCCAGCAGTCCCTGGCGGGAGCTGTTTTTT.